This T cell receptor (beta chain) was retrieved from a study of T-cell reconstitution after alpha-beta-depleted transplantation in children. Study results and caveats: T-cell numbers and diversity one year post-transplant derived largely from freshly generated T cells. Some patients' high day-60 TCRbeta diversity was attributed to recipient cells surviving conditioning.

The table lists this clonotype with many counts. Its antigen is unknown. V lost 5 bases, J lost 4 bases, and 7 bases lay in between. This CDR3 is built from 12 residues. CDR1 and CDR2 (germline): LGHNT, FRNRAP. The library targeted TCRbeta and was prepared with unique molecular identifiers. TCRdb analysed the PCR reads with MiXCR anew, one entry per CDR3 protein. The sample has about 200,000 distinct CDR3 sequences, roughly 6.3% seen once. The TCR comes from a girl in the first two years of life with combined immunodeficiency, due to receive a stem cell transplant. The sample consisted of PBMCs, taken before TCRalphabeta/CD19-depleted stem cell transplant. The chain links TRBV12-5 to TRBJ2-3, with D hard to call. The CDR3 DNA reads as TGTGCTAGTGGTCCCTTTGCAGATACGCAGTATTTT. Protein sequence: CASGPFADTQYF.